These T cell receptor beta chains were read from a single sample in a study of blood T cell repertoires in COVID-19. The method was immunoSEQ multiplex PCR; TCRdb's version includes in-frame clones alone and lacks a portion of them. This table has around 150,000 clones, 80% to 90% appearing once. The sequencing sample was made of peripheral blood. The source of these receptors is a man aged 70 or older with acute or convalescent COVID-19. Each CDR3 is given with its conserved first and last residue. A D gene is named only where the DNA matches it firmly. Part of the rows lack a size; the others show once, few, many or a class for expanded clones.

v_call: TRBV15
clone_size: -
d_call: -
j_call: TRBJ1-1
cdr3_nt: TGTGCCACCAGCAGAGGAGACATCACCGCTCCTGAAGCTTTCTTT
cdr3_aa: CATSRGDITAPEAFF

v_call: TRBV4-1
clone_size: few
d_call: -
j_call: TRBJ2-2
cdr3_nt: TGCGCCAGCAGCCAAGTTCCAGCGAACACCGGGGAGCTGTTTTTT
cdr3_aa: CASSQVPANTGELFF

v_call: TRBV18
clone_size: -
d_call: -
j_call: TRBJ2-1
cdr3_nt: TGTGCCAGCTCACCCCTTCCGACTAGTCGGAATGAGCAGTTCTTC
cdr3_aa: CASSPLPTSRNEQFF

v_call: TRBV3-1/TRBV3-2
clone_size: -
d_call: TRBD2
j_call: TRBJ2-2
cdr3_nt: TGTGCCAGCAGCCCTCTATGGCGGGAGGTTGGAATTCAGCTGTTTTTT
cdr3_aa: CASSPLWREVGIQLFF

v_call: TRBV7-9
clone_size: -
d_call: -
j_call: TRBJ2-2
cdr3_nt: TGTGCCAGCCAAACGGGGGAGGCCGGGGAGCTGTTTTTT
cdr3_aa: CASQTGEAGELFF

v_call: TRBV19
clone_size: -
d_call: -
j_call: TRBJ1-2
cdr3_nt: TGTGCCAGTCTTCCGGGACCCTCAGGGAGGTTCACCTTC
cdr3_aa: CASLPGPSGRFTF

v_call: TRBV6-2/TRBV6-3
clone_size: -
d_call: -
j_call: TRBJ2-3
cdr3_nt: TGTGCCAGCAGTGCCCGAGGGACTAGCACAGATACGCAGTATTTT
cdr3_aa: CASSARGTSTDTQYF

v_call: TRBV19
clone_size: -
d_call: TRBD1
j_call: TRBJ1-4
cdr3_nt: TGTGCCAGTAGCGACAGGGGGGTTACAACTAATGAAAAACTGTTTTTT
cdr3_aa: CASSDRGVTTNEKLFF

v_call: TRBV2
clone_size: -
d_call: TRBD1
j_call: TRBJ1-5
cdr3_nt: TGTGCCAGCAGCCATGACAGGGAGAAAGATCAGCCCCAGCATTTT
cdr3_aa: CASSHDREKDQPQHF

v_call: TRBV7-9
clone_size: -
d_call: -
j_call: TRBJ2-7
cdr3_nt: TGTGCCAGCACCTCACAGGGCGCTACCTCCTACGAGCAGTACTTC
cdr3_aa: CASTSQGATSYEQYF

v_call: TRBV12-3/TRBV12-4
clone_size: -
d_call: -
j_call: TRBJ1-4
cdr3_nt: TGTGCCAGCGGACGGGGGGGTAATGAAAAACTGTTTTTT
cdr3_aa: CASGRGGNEKLFF

v_call: TRBV28
clone_size: -
d_call: -
j_call: TRBJ1-1
cdr3_nt: TGTGCCAGCAGTTTACGGCCAGCGATAAGTGAAGCTTTCTTT
cdr3_aa: CASSLRPAISEAFF

v_call: TRBV19
clone_size: -
d_call: TRBD1
j_call: TRBJ1-2
cdr3_nt: TGTGCCAGTACCCGACAGGGGGGCAATTTCTATGGCTACACCTTC
cdr3_aa: CASTRQGGNFYGYTF

v_call: TRBV29-1
clone_size: -
d_call: -
j_call: TRBJ1-1
cdr3_nt: TGCAGCGTTGAGGGGACTGCCGGGGCTGGGGCTTTCTTT
cdr3_aa: CSVEGTAGAGAFF

v_call: TRBV3-1/TRBV3-2
clone_size: -
d_call: -
j_call: TRBJ2-7
cdr3_nt: TGTGCCAGCAGCCAAGTGGCCTGGCTCGAGCAGTACTTC
cdr3_aa: CASSQVAWLEQYF